This T cell receptor beta chain was identified during a study of T cell clones after liver transplantation. Across the whole study: Three of the eight recipients were HCV-positive; the rest had non-autoimmune, non-viral transplant indications. Until 12-24 months post-transplant, subjects got standard immunosuppression and no induction.

Points from the study as a whole: Low donor cell numbers restricted donor-reactive repertoire measurement in a couple of subjects.

Details on this clone: Its cognate antigen is unknown.

The germline V gene encodes CDR1 MNHEY and CDR2 SVGAGI. There are 16 residues in the CDR3. V dropped 0 bases and J dropped 4; count of bases not matched to a gene: 7. Generated by immunoSEQ multiplex PCR, the TCRdb table keeps only in-frame clones and is missing some. The table records roughly 23,000 clones, approximately 93% of them present only once. Unstimulated PBMCs were sorted into CD3+CD4+ and CD3+CD8+ populations. The starting material was CD8+ T cells from blood, obtained around 27 months after liver transplant. The chain recombines TRBV6-5 with TRBJ1-2; 8 nucleotides match TRBD1. The clonotype comes from a human patient who received a liver transplant. Some T cells may be graft donor cells. CDR3: CASSYSDRASIYGYTF. CDR3 coding DNA: TGTGCCAGCAGTTACTCGGACAGGGCGAGCATCTATGGCTACACCTTC.